What follows are 32 T cell receptor beta chains derived from one specimen sequenced in a study of Graves' ophthalmopathy and Graves' hyperthyroidism. Amplification targeted the TCR beta CDR3 regions, with RNA transcripts as the source material. First-round RT-PCR employed HTBI primers, with a second-round multiplex PCR after it. From the multiplex PCR reads, TCRdb called clonotypes with MiXCR, one entry per CDR3 protein. The sample includes a few hundred thousand distinct CDR3 sequences, 35% to 45% of them seen just once. The source material was peripheral blood or thyroid tissue (not recorded which). Every receptor here comes from an adult man with Graves' hyperthyroidism.

In regard to this clonotype: The conserved closing phenylalanine or tryptophan is absent in this CDR3, likely reflecting a read error. The chain has TRBV7-9 and TRBJ2-5; 8 bases line up with TRBD2. From germline, CDR1 is SEHNR and CDR2 FQNEAQ (reference sequence). V lost 2 bases to trimming and J lost 9 bases; unmatched junction nucleotides: 2. The length of the CDR3 is 12 residues. The CDR3 DNA is TGTGCCAGCAGCTTAACGGGAGGGCCCCAGTACCTC. Its protein product is CASSLTGGPQYL.

The CDR3, as DNA: TGCAGTGCCCACGGACAGGGTTGGACAGATACGCAGTATTTT. As protein: CSAHGQGWTDTQYF. The genes are TRBV20-1 and TRBJ2-3, with 8 bases that match TRBD1. Germline V CDR1 and CDR2: DFQATT, SNEGSKA (reference sequence). The CDR3 sequence is 14 residues long. J gave up 3 bases and V 6 bases, and 8 bases lay outside the gene matches.

As regards this clonotype: A much larger clone differs by one base, so this may be a read error. The gene calls are TRBV6-1 and TRBJ2-5; 7 bases match TRBD2. Germline trimming cut 8 bases from V and 4 bases from J; bases unmatched to any gene: 10. The CDR3 contains 14 residues. The germline gives CDR1 MNHNS, CDR2 SASEGT. CDR3 protein: CASGSGTTPETQYF. The CDR3 DNA follows: TGTGCCAGCGGTTCCGGGACTACCCCAGAGACCCAGTACTTC.

This clonotype was seen at least ten times. Here the CDR3 DNA reads TGCGCCAGCAGCTTGGTGGCAGGGCCGAACACCGGGGAGCTGTTTTTT. Translated: CASSLVAGPNTGELFF. V usage is TRBV5-1 and J usage is TRBJ2-2; weak D call: TRBD1 (5 bases). V was pared by 0 bases and J by 0 bases, with 9 bases between. Germline CDR1 SGHRS, CDR2 YFSETQ. CDR3 length: 16 residues. The full variable domain, rest sourced from reference TRBV5-1 and TRBJ2-2, is KAGVTQTPRYLIKTRGQQVTLSCSPISGHRSVSWYQQTPGQGLQFLFEYFSETQRNKGNFPGRFSGRQFSNSRSEMNVSTLELGDSALYLCASSLVAGPNTGELFFGEGSRLTVL.

This clonotype was counted many times. CDR3 region: CASSLVAGTYNEQFF. The CDR3 nucleotides read TGTGCCAGCAGCTTAGTCGCGGGGACCTACAATGAGCAGTTCTTC. The chain joins TRBV13 to TRBJ2-1, with D possibly TRBD2 on 6 matching bases. With 1 base removed from V and 2 bases from J, the gap between germline ends came to 9 bases. Germline V gene sequence: CDR1 PRHDT, CDR2 FYEKMQ (reference sequence). This CDR3 is built from 15 residues.

A note on this clonotype: At one end, the junction sequence differs from germline, possibly due to a read error. The rearrangement links TRBV7-3 to TRBJ1-2; maybe TRBD1 (6 bases). CDR3 length: 12 residues. Germline values: CDR1 SGHTA, CDR2 FQGTGA. In nucleotides, the CDR3 is TGTGCTAGCAGCGGACAGCGCCATGGCTACACCTTC. Residues: CASSGQRHGYTF.

This clonotype showed up many times. The chain uses TRBV29-1 and TRBJ2-5; TRBD2 is a possible D gene (6 bases). The CDR3 covers 12 residues. In germline, CDR1 is SQVTM, CDR2 ANQGSEA. V shed 7 bases and J shed 7 bases, with 16 bases lying between them. The CDR3 DNA is TGCAGCGCCCGGGATCTCGGGGGGACCCAGTACTTC. This translates into CSARDLGGTQYF. The whole variable domain, filled in from reference TRBV29-1 and TRBJ2-5, reads SAVISQKPSRDICQRGTSLTIQCQVDSQVTMMFWYRQQPGQSLTLIATANQGSEATYESGFVIDKFPISRPNLTFSTLTVSNMSPEDSSIYLCSARDLGGTQYFGPGTRLLVL.

The gene calls are TRBV29-1 and TRBJ1-3; possibly TRBD1 for D (6 bases). This CDR3 is built from 17 residues. With 6 bases removed from V and 0 bases from J, the gap between germline ends came to 21 bases. CDR1 and CDR2 (germline): SQVTM, ANQGSEA. The CDR3 DNA is TGCAGCGTGGCCCCCGGGCCGGGGGGCTCCTCTGGAAACACCATATATTTT. Its protein is CSVAPGPGGSSGNTIYF.

At least ten counts were recorded for this clonotype. At one end, the junction sequence differs from germline, possibly due to a read error. The chain couples TRBV7-8 to TRBJ1-4, with D hard to call. The CDR3 loop spans 14 amino acids. Germline CDR1 reads SGHVS; CDR2 reads FQNEAQ. This CDR3 reads CASSLSPRSEKLFF. The CDR3, as DNA: TGTGCCAGCAGCTTAAGCCCTAGGAGTGAAAAACTATTTTTT.

Turning to this clonotype: This CDR3 fails to terminate in the conserved phenylalanine or tryptophan, so it likely reflects a read error. The limits of the CDR3 on the DNA are not certain, so only TCRdb's listed CDR3 is given. This rearrangement joins TRBV5-1 to TRBJ2-7; the D call TRBD2 from the table was never checked on the DNA. Inclusive of both ends, the CDR3 amounts to 10 amino acids. Germline V CDR1 and CDR2: SGHRS, YFSETQ. CDR3 region: CASSETSRNT.

Of note for this clonotype: A single base separates this from a much larger clone, so it may be a read error. The CDR3 DNA sequence: TGTGCCAGCAGTTCTTCCGGGTGGAGTCCACCCCTCCACTTT. It specifies CASSSSGWSPPLHF. The chain combines TRBV12-3 or TRBV12-4 with TRBJ1-6; D is unresolved. There are 14 residues in the CDR3. Trimming cost V 4 bases and J 11 bases, with 15 bases left between them.

The chain is built from TRBV9 and TRBJ1-2; D possibly corresponds to TRBD1 (5 bases). The germline gives CDR1 SGDLS, CDR2 YYNGEE. CDR3 length equals 14 residues. Between the trimmed V and J ends, which lost 5 bases and 3 bases, there was a span of 14 bases. The DNA for the CDR3 is TGTGCCAGCAGTTTTCGCTGGGGGGACTATGGCTACACCTTC. Protein: CASSFRWGDYGYTF.

A few counts support this clonotype. The rearrangement links TRBV6-1 to TRBJ2-7, with a weak D call TRBD2 (6 bases). With 0 bases removed from V and 3 bases from J, the gap between germline ends came to 9 bases. The CDR3 length is 14 residues. Germline V CDR1 and CDR2: MNHNS, SASEGT. CDR3 residues: CASSEALGLYEQYF. Here the CDR3 DNA reads TGTGCCAGCAGTGAAGCGTTGGGACTCTACGAGCAGTACTTC.

This chain connects TRBV12-3 or TRBV12-4 to TRBJ2-7, with 11 bases matching TRBD2. This CDR3 contains 16 residues. J gave up 3 bases and V 5 bases, and 9 bases lay outside the gene matches. CDR3 loop: CASSPRTSGLYYEQYF. In DNA form, the CDR3 reads TGTGCCAGCAGTCCTCGGACTAGCGGGCTCTACTACGAGCAGTACTTC.

This clonotype has only a few counts. The chain links TRBV20-1 to TRBJ2-7; D gene ambiguous. The CDR3 is 12 residues long. Germline assignment: CDR1 DFQATT and CDR2 SNEGSKA (reference sequence). Deletions cut 6 bases from V and 0 bases from J, with 9 bases between. The CDR3 here is CSAKTLSYEQYF. The CDR3, as DNA: TGCAGTGCCAAGACTCTCTCCTACGAGCAGTACTTC.

The rearrangement joins TRBV25-1 to TRBJ2-7, with D possibly called TRBD1 or TRBD2 (6 bases each). The germline CDR1 and CDR2 sequences are MGHDK and SYGVNS. The ends were cut back, 0 bases at V and 4 bases at J, with 13 bases in the middle. The CDR3 loop spans 15 amino acids. The CDR3 protein is CASSEYGGAGYEQYF. The CDR3 DNA is TGTGCCAGCAGTGAATACGGGGGCGCCGGGTACGAGCAGTACTTC.

V is TRBV6-1 and J is TRBJ2-2; the D is unclear. Trimming took 4 bases from V and 1 from J, leaving 10 bases between them. The CDR3 has 15 amino acids. Germline V gene data show CDR1 as MNHNS and CDR2 as SASEGT. CDR3 nucleotide sequence: TGTGCCAGCAGTGTTAACCGCCTGAACACCGGGGAGCTGTTTTTT. This codes for CASSVNRLNTGELFF.

The chain couples TRBV6-1 to TRBJ2-5; D not certain. There are 14 residues in the CDR3. The V end was cut by 4 bases, the J end by 5 bases, with 14 bases between. Germline loops: CDR1 MNHNS, CDR2 SASEGT. The CDR3 protein is CASSGEKERETQYF. The CDR3 nucleotides are TGTGCCAGCAGTGGAGAAAAGGAACGGGAGACCCAGTACTTC.

This clonotype was recorded many times. The J gene is TRBJ1-6, the V gene TRBV3-1, with D perhaps matching TRBD1 (6 bases). Trimming cost V 1 base and J 8 bases, with 15 bases left between them. The germline V gene encodes CDR1 LGHDT and CDR2 YNNKEL (reference sequence). This CDR3 comprises 16 residues. The CDR3 DNA reads TGTGCCAGCAGCCAAGCAACGGGGCAGGGGCATTCACCCCTCCACTTT. Translating it yields CASSQATGQGHSPLHF.

In its sample, this clonotype was seen many times. The V and J genes are TRBV10-2 and TRBJ2-2; 8 bases map to TRBD2. V lost 8 bases and J lost 4; bases outside the gene matches: 12. CDR1 is WSHSY and CDR2 is SAAADI in the germline V gene. The CDR3 runs to 16 residues. DNA of the CDR3: TGCGCCAGCGCCTCGAGGACTAGCCGGGGCACCGGGGAGCTGTTTTTT. Translating it yields CASASRTSRGTGELFF.

The chain couples TRBV19 to TRBJ1-5; TRBD1 might be the D (5 bases). The CDR3 is 15 amino acids. Per germline, CDR1 LNHDA and CDR2 SQIVND (reference sequence). V lost 7 bases to trimming and J lost 2 bases, with 15 bases between them. CDR3 protein: CASNIRVGGNQPQHF. CDR3 bases: TGTGCCAGTAACATCAGGGTTGGAGGCAATCAGCCCCAGCATTTT.

The chain carries TRBV7-9 and TRBJ2-5; D is unresolved. The CDR3 is 17 residues long. Germline V gene data show CDR1 as SEHNR and CDR2 as FQNEAQ (reference sequence). V was pared by 1 base and J by 2 bases, with 17 bases between. CDR3 bases: TGTGCCAGCAGCTTAGGAAGCAGGCGTTATCAGCAAGAGACCCAGTACTTC. This translates into CASSLGSRRYQQETQYF. The entire variable domain, with the rest obtained from reference TRBV7-9 and TRBJ2-5, is as follows: DTGVSQNPRHKITKRGQNVTFRCDPISEHNRLYWYRQTLGQGPEFLTYFQNEAQLEKSRLLSDRFSAERPKGSFSTLEIQRTEQGDSAMYLCASSLGSRRYQQETQYFGPGTRLLVL.

This clonotype was seen ten or more times. V and J are TRBV20-1 and TRBJ2-7; a weak D match, TRBD2 (6 bases). Germline CDR1 DFQATT, CDR2 SNEGSKA (reference sequence). The CDR3 covers 14 residues. V was trimmed by 2 bases and J by 2 bases, leaving 13 bases between them. Written as DNA, the CDR3 is TGCAGTGCTAGATGGGGTAGCGGTGCCTACGAGCAGTACTTC. It translates to CSARWGSGAYEQYF.

This clonotype was recorded a few times. At one end the junction does not follow the germline gene, possibly because of a read error. The gene calls are TRBV2 and TRBJ2-7; 12 bases align to TRBD2. The J call may be incorrect, as the DNA end agrees better with TRBJ2-1. The CDR3 sequence is 17 residues long. CDR1 and CDR2 (germline): SNHLY, FYNNEI. CDR3 residues: CATSDPYGTSGWGEQFF. The CDR3 region has the DNA TGTGCCACCAGTGACCCCTACGGGACTAGCGGGTGGGGTGAGCAGTTCTTC.

This clonotype was observed many times. DNA of the CDR3: TGTGCCAGCAGCGTTAGCGGGGGGCTTATAACATACGAGCAGTACTTC. It specifies CASSVSGGLITYEQYF. The V gene is TRBV7-2, the J gene TRBJ2-7, with 10 bases that match TRBD2. The CDR3 sequence is 16 residues long. V lost 5 bases to trimming and J lost 4 bases; unmatched junction nucleotides: 11. Germline V gene lookup returns CDR1 SGHTA and CDR2 FQGNSA.

This clonotype came up many times. The chain carries TRBV7-6 and TRBJ2-7; D ambiguous. This CDR3 contains 13 residues. Deletions cut 1 base from V and 3 bases from J, with 7 bases between. Germline V gene sequence: CDR1 SGHVS, CDR2 FNYEAQ. DNA of the CDR3: TGTGCCAGCAGCTTAGAACTGAACTACGAGCAGTACTTC. Translation: CASSLELNYEQYF.

The rearrangement joins TRBV13 to TRBJ1-1; 11 positions match TRBD1. V shed 5 bases and J 11 bases; nucleotides not matched to a gene: 10. CDR1 PRHDT and CDR2 FYEKMQ come from the germline V gene (reference sequence). This CDR3 has 14 amino acids. CDR3 loop: CASSDGQGARRAFF. The CDR3 DNA follows: TGTGCCAGCAGCGACGGACAGGGGGCGCGGCGCGCTTTCTTT.

This clonotype was seen repeatedly, ten times or more. The chain carries TRBV12-3 or TRBV12-4 and TRBJ2-2; D call uncertain. V dropped 5 bases and J dropped 0 bases, with 7 bases sitting between them. The CDR3 spans 14 residues. CDR3 nucleotides: TGTGCCAGCAGTCCCTCGGCGAACACCGGGGAGCTGTTTTTT. Its protein product is CASSPSANTGELFF.

About this clonotype: One junction end does not reproduce the germline sequence, and a read error may be involved. The J gene is TRBJ2-7, the V gene TRBV10-3, with TRBD1 as a possible D gene (5 bases). This CDR3 contains 13 residues. The germline CDR1 and CDR2 sequences are ENHRY and SYGVKD. CDR3 protein: CAIMADSSYGQYF. In DNA, the CDR3 is TGTGCCATCATGGCTGACAGTTCCTACGGGCAGTACTTC.

In its sample, this clonotype was seen many times. J is TRBJ1-2 and V is TRBV5-6; D is uncertain. In germline, CDR1 is SGHDT, CDR2 YYEEEE. Between the trimmed V and J ends, which lost 2 bases and 8 bases, there was a span of 13 bases. The CDR3 runs 13 residues. Here the CDR3 reads CASSFEGISGYTF. The CDR3 coding sequence is TGTGCCAGCAGCTTCGAGGGAATCAGCGGCTACACCTTC.

This clonotype showed up many times. This chain connects TRBV12-3 or TRBV12-4 to TRBJ1-6; TRBD1 matches at 7 bases. The CDR3 has 14 amino acids. The trim removed 4 bases at V and 7 bases at J, leaving 4 bases unmatched. The CDR3 region has the DNA TGTGCCAGCAGTTCTGGACAGGACAATTCACCCCTCCACTTT. Its translation is CASSSGQDNSPLHF.

The rearrangement uses TRBV10-3 and TRBJ1-4; D unclear. Germline-derived CDR1 and CDR2 are ENHRY and SYGVKD. This CDR3 contains 14 residues. Trimming cost V 2 bases and J 5 bases, with 9 bases left between them. CDR3 protein: CAISEPGGNEKLFF. CDR3 coding DNA: TGTGCCATCAGTGAGCCGGGTGGGAATGAAAAACTGTTTTTT.